This T cell receptor beta chain was found in a study of blood T cell repertoires in COVID-19. Study in general: Spain, Italy and the United States supplied samples that represented acute and convalescent COVID-19. Sample material is recorded as cDNA or gDNA derived from T cells, B-cell-depleted T cells, or PBMCs.

From germline, CDR1 is KGHSH and CDR2 LQKENI. CDR3 length: 15 amino acids. Trimming shortened V by 3 bases and J by 5 bases, and 13 bases separated the two germline ends. Original methodology: By means of reference gene primer amplification, nucleated cell counts were estimated. Assay used: immunoSEQ multiplex PCR; TCRdb lists only in-frame clones, some missing. D and trimming were read from the DNA, whereas the V and J calls and clone size are those reported in that table. The sample has fewer than 200,000 clones, 65% to 90% seen once. The receptor comes from a human donor in a cohort sampled during active COVID-19. The V gene is TRBV18, the J gene TRBJ1-4; D call uncertain. The material sequenced was peripheral blood. Written as DNA, the CDR3 is TGTGCCAGCTCACCCCCGGGAGGCCAGAATGAAAAACTGTTTTTT. Translating it yields CASSPPGGQNEKLFF.